One T cell receptor beta chain is described in this entry. Its antigen is currently unknown. Profiles of TCR beta VDJ and CDR3 were generated from a genomic DNA template. TCRdb reprocessed the reads via MiXCR and lists one record per CDR3 protein. The sample holds around 200,000 distinct CDR3 sequences, around 63% seen once. The sample belongs to a study of CD8+CD57+ T cells in acquired aplastic anemia. Overall study results and limits: Controls did not differ significantly from patients in CD8+ Simpson's diversity.

This CDR3 is 16 amino acids long. Germline V gene data show CDR1 as MGHRA and CDR2 as YSYEKL. The ends lost 1 base at V and 3 bases at J; junction bases unmatched: 5. The gene calls are TRBV4-1 and TRBJ2-1, with 8 bases aligning to TRBD2. The sequenced sample consisted of sorted CD4+, CD8+, or CD8+CD57+ T cells (not recorded which) from PBMCs. This clonotype was sampled from a human donor in good health. CDR3 coding DNA: TGCGCCAGCAGCCAAGTGTTAGCGGGAAACTACAATGAGCAGTTCTTC. This sequence encodes CASSQVLAGNYNEQFF.